Sequencing of this T cell receptor (beta chain) was carried out in a study of T cell responses to AZD1222 COVID-19 vaccine. Findings and caveats of the study: Spike-specific TCR breadth and depth rose after two AZD1222 doses. Repertoire collection took place solely once the T cell response had peaked. Only a handful of AZD1222 recipients were seropositive at baseline. The reported proportion of spike-specific TCRs targeting unmutated variant regions was nearly half.

Losses at the gene ends were 6 bases for V and 8 bases for J; bases not matched to a gene: 15. Germline V lookup: CDR1 SGHNT, CDR2 YENEEA. The CDR3 length is 16 residues. For this clone: Its antigen is still unknown.

Clones were read by immunoSEQ multiplex PCR, and TCRdb kept only the in-frame ones, dropping some. The data contain 95,000 to 150,000 clones, approximately 85% of them seen just once; the ten biggest clones take up approximately 5.9%. The J gene is TRBJ2-1, the V gene TRBV11-3, with 8 nucleotides matching TRBD1. The source is an adult in good health. The source was peripheral blood, collected on day 0 of AZD1222 vaccination. The DNA of the CDR3 is TGTGCCAGCAGTGATCCAACCGGGACAGGCGTTGATGAGCAGTTCTTC. Residues: CASSDPTGTGVDEQFF.